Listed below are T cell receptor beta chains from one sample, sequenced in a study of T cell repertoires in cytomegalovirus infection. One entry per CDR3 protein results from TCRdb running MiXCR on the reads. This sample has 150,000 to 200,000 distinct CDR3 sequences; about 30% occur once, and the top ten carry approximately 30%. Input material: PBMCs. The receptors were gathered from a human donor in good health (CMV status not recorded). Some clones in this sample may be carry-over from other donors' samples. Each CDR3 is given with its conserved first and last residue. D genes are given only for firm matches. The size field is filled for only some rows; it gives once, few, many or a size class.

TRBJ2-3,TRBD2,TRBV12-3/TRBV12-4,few,TGTGCCAGCAGTAAGGGAACTAGCGGAAAGACAGATACGCAGTATTTT,CASSKGTSGKTDTQYF
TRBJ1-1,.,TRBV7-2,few,TGTGCCAGCAGCTTAGTTGGAGGTGAAGCTTTCTTT,CASSLVGGEAFF
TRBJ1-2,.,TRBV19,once,TGTGCCAGTAACGGGGCCGGCCCTATGAACGGCTACACCTTC,CASNGAGPMNGYTF
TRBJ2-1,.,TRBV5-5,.,TGTGCCAGCAGCTTCTCCCCGAAGAGGTTCTTC,CASSFSPKRFF
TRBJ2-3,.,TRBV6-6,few,TGTGCCAGCATGGGGGGTAGATCAGATACGCAGTATTTT,CASMGGRSDTQYF
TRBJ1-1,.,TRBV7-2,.,TGTGCCAGCAGCTTAGTTCGGGCGATGAACACTGAAGCTTTCTTT,CASSLVRAMNTEAFF
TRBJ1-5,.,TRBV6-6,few,TGTGCCAGCAGTCCCCCGGCAGATAGCAATCAGCCCCAGCATTTT,CASSPPADSNQPQHF
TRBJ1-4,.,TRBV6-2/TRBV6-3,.,TGTGCCAGCAGTTACTCCGGGTCCCCGGACGGTGAAAAACTGTTTTTT,CASSYSGSPDGEKLFF
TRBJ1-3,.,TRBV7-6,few,TGTGCCAGCAGAAACCCTTTGTGGGGCTCTGGAAACACCATATATTTT,CASRNPLWGSGNTIYF
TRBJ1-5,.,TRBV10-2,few,TGCGCCAGCAAAGGAAGCAGCCCCCAGGGACCCCAGCATTTT,CASKGSSPQGPQHF
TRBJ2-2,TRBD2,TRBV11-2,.,TGTGCCAGCAGCCCTAACCTAGCGGGGAACACCGGGGAGCTGTTTTTT,CASSPNLAGNTGELFF
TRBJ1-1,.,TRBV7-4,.,TGTGCCAGCACCGGGATCACGACCACTGAAGCTTTCTTT,CASTGITTTEAFF
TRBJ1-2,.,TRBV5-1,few,TGCGCCAGCAGCTTAGAAGGGGATGGCTACACCTTC,CASSLEGDGYTF
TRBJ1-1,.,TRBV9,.,TGTGCCAGCAGCCCCCGGTTATTTGCTGAAGCTTTCTTT,CASSPRLFAEAFF
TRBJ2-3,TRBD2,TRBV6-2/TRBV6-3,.,TGTGCCAGCAGATCCTCGGGGGGGGGCACAGATACGCAGTATTTT,CASRSSGGGTDTQYF
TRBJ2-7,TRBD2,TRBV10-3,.,TGTGCCATCCGTGCGGGAGACTACGAGCAGTACTTC,CAIRAGDYEQYF
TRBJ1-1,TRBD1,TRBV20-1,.,TGCAGTGCTAGAGATGCTAGGGACAGGGTGGGGACTGAAGCTTTCTTT,CSARDARDRVGTEAFF
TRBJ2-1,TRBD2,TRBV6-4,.,TGTGCCAGCAGTGACTCGACGGGGGGGTCCAATGAGCAGTTCTTC,CASSDSTGGSNEQFF
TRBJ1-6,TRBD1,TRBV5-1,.,TGCGCCAGCAGCTTAGGGGACAGGGGGAATTCACCCCTCCACTTT,CASSLGDRGNSPLHF
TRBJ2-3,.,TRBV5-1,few,TGCGCCAGCAGCTTTAGGACAGTTTCAGATACGCAGTATTTT,CASSFRTVSDTQYF
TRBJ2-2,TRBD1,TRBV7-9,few,TGTGCCAGCAGAAAGGACAGGACGAACACCGGGGAGCTGTTTTTT,CASRKDRTNTGELFF
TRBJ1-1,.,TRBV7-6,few,TGTGCCAGCAGTCCGATGTTCTTGGCCACTGAAGCTTTCTTT,CASSPMFLATEAFF
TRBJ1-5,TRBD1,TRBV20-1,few,TGCAGTGCTAGAGCACAGGGGACGGATCAGCCCCAGCATTTT,CSARAQGTDQPQHF
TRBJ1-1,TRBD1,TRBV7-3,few,TGTGCCAGCAGCATCGGACAGGGCGGGAACACTGAAGCTTTCTTT,CASSIGQGGNTEAFF
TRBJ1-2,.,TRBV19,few,TGTGCCAGTAGTATAGGGACAGTAGACTATGGCTACACCTTC,CASSIGTVDYGYTF
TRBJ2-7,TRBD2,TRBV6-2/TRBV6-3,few,TGTGCCAGCAGCCCGGGACTAGCACCCGAGCAGTACTTC,CASSPGLAPEQYF
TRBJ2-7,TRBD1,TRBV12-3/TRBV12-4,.,TGTGCCAGCAGTTTGGAAGGACAGGGGGCCGTCGACGAGCAGTACTTC,CASSLEGQGAVDEQYF
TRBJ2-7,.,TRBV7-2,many,TGTGCCAGCAGCTTAGGGGCTAGCTCCGTCGAGCAGTACTTC,CASSLGASSVEQYF
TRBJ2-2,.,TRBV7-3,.,TGTGCCAGCAGCCCCCAAGAAGGGGCCGAACTCACCGGGGAGCTGTTTTTT,CASSPQEGAELTGELFF